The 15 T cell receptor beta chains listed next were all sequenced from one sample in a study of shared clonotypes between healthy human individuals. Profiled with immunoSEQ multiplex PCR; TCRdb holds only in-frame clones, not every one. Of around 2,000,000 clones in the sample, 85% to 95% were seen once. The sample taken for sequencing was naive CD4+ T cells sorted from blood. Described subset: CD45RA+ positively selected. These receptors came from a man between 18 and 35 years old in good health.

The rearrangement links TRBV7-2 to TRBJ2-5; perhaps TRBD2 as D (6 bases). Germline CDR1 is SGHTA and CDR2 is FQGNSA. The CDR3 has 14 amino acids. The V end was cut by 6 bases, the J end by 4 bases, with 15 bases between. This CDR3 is CASRPGGSGETQYF. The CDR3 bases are TGTGCCAGCAGGCCCGGAGGGTCAGGAGAGACCCAGTACTTC. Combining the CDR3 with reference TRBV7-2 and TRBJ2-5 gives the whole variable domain GAGVSQSPSNKVTEKGKDVELRCDPISGHTALYWYRQSLGQGLEFLIYFQGNSAPDKSGLPSDRFSAERTGGSVSTLTIQRTQQEDSAVYLCASRPGGSGETQYFGPGTRLLVL.

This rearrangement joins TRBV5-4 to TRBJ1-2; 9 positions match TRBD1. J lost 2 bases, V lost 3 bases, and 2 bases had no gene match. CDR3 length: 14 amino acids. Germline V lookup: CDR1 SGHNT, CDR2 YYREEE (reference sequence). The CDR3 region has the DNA TGTGCCAGCAGCTGGGACAGGGTAAACTATGGCTACACCTTC. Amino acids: CASSWDRVNYGYTF.

The CDR3 is CASSHSGGAYNSPLHF. In DNA form, the CDR3 reads TGTGCCAGCAGCCACTCAGGGGGCGCCTATAATTCACCCCTCCACTTT. The rearrangement uses TRBV9 and TRBJ1-6; 8 bases are shared with TRBD1. Trimming removed 4 bases from V and 2 bases from J; junction bases left unmatched: 5. Germline lookup yields CDR1 SGDLS and CDR2 YYNGEE. This CDR3 contains 16 residues.

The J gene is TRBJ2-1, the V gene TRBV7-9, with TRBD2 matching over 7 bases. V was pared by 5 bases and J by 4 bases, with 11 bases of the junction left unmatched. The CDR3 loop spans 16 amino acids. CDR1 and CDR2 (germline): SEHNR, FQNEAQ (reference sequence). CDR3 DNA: TGTGCCAGCAGCCCCCAATTGCTAGCGGTTTACAATGAGCAGTTCTTC. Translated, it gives CASSPQLLAVYNEQFF.

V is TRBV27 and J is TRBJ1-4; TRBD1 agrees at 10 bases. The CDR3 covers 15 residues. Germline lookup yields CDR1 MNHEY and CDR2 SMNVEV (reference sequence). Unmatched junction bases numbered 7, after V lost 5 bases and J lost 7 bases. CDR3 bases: TGTGCCAGCAGTCAAGACAGGGGGCGAAGTGAAAAACTGTTTTTT. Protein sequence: CASSQDRGRSEKLFF.

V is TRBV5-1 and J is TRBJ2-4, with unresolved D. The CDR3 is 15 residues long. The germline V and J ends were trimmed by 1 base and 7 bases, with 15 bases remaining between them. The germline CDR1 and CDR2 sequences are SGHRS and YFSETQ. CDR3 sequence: CASSLRESPTNIQYF. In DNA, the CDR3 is TGCGCCAGCAGCTTGAGAGAGAGCCCAACGAACATTCAGTACTTC.

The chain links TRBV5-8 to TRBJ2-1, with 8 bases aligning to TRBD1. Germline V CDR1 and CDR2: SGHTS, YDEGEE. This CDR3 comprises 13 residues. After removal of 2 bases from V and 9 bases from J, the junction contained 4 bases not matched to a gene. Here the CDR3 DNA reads TGTGCCAGCAGCTTCCAGGGACAGGTTGAGCAGTTCTTC. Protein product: CASSFQGQVEQFF.

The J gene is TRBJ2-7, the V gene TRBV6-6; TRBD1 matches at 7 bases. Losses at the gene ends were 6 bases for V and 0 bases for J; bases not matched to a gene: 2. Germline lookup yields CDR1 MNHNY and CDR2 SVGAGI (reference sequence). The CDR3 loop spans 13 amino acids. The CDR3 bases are TGTGCCAGCAGACGACAGGGCTCCTACGAGCAGTACTTC. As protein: CASRRQGSYEQYF.

The CDR3 protein is CASSLEAGRRFGNTIYF. CDR3 in DNA: TGCGCCAGCAGCTTGGAGGCAGGCCGCCGGTTTGGAAACACCATATATTTT. The chain links TRBV5-1 to TRBJ1-3; D remains unclear. Trimming took off 0 bases at V and 3 bases at J, with 16 bases between the two ends. The CDR3 totals 17 residues. CDR1 SGHRS and CDR2 YFSETQ come from the germline V gene.

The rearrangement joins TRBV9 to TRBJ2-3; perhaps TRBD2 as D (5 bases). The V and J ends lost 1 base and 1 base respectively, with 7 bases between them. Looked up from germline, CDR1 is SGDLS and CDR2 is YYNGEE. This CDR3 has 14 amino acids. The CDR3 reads CASSVWTGTDTQYF. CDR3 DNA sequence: TGTGCCAGCAGCGTATGGACTGGCACAGATACGCAGTATTTT.

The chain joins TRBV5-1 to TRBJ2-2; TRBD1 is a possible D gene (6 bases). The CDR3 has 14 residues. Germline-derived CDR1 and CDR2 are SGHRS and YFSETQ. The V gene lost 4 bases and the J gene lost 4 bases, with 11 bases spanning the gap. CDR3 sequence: CASSRLTGTGELFF. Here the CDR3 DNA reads TGCGCCAGCAGCCGATTGACAGGCACCGGGGAGCTGTTTTTT.

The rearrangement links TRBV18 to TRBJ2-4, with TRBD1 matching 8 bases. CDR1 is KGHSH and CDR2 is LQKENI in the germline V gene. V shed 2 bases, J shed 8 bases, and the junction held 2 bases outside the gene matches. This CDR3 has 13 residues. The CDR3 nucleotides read TGTGCCAGCTCACCAGACAGGGGCGACATTCAGTACTTC. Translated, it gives CASSPDRGDIQYF.

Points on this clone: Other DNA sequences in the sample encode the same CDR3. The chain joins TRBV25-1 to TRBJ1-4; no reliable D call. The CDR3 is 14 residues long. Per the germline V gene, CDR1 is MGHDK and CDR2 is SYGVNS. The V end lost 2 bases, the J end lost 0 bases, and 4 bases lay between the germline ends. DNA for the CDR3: TGTGCCAGCAGTGAACACGCAACTAATGAAAAACTGTTTTTT. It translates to CASSEHATNEKLFF.

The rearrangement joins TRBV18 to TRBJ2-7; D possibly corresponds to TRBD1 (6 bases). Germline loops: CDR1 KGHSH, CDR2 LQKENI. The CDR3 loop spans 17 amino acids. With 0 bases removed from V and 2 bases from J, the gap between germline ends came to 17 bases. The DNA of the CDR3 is TGTGCCAGCTCACCACCGGTTAAAGGGGACACAACCTACGAGCAGTACTTC. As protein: CASSPPVKGDTTYEQYF. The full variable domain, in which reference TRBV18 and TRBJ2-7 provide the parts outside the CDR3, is NAGVMQNPRHLVRRRGQEARLRCSPMKGHSHVYWYRQLPEEGLKFMVYLQKENIIDESGMPKERFSAEFPKEGPSILRIQQVVRGDSAAYFCASSPPVKGDTTYEQYFGPGTRLTVT.

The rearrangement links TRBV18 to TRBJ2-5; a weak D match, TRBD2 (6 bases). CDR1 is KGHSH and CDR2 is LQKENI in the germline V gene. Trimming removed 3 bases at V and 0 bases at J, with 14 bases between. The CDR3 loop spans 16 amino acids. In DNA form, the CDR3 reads TGTGCCAGCTCACCGTTGGGGGGATCTTACCAAGAGACCCAGTACTTC. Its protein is CASSPLGGSYQETQYF.